Below, one TCR beta chain is given with its context. The entry originates in a study of blood T cell repertoires in COVID-19. Background on the study: Sites in the United States, Italy and Spain provided acute and convalescent COVID-19 samples. From T cells, B-cell-depleted T cells, or PBMCs came the material, which was cDNA or gDNA.

Germline values: CDR1 MDHEN, CDR2 SYDVKM. The CDR3 covers 12 residues. Trimming stripped 3 bases from V and 10 bases from J, with 12 bases between. Original processing notes: Reference gene primer amplification in the assay estimated nucleated cell counts. Some clones are missing from TCRdb's copy, which holds only in-frame ones; the method was immunoSEQ multiplex PCR. V, J and clone size are those of that table, while D and trimming were read from the DNA. The table includes around 63,000 clones, 70% to 80% detected once. Specimen: peripheral blood. This TCR came from a human donor in a cohort sampled during active COVID-19. The V gene is TRBV28, the J gene TRBJ1-1; no firm D call. The CDR3 is CASSLLVAAAFF. CDR3 DNA sequence: TGTGCCAGCAGTTTGCTAGTGGCGGCAGCTTTCTTT.